This T cell receptor beta chain stems from a study of blood T cells in healthy people across ages. Study summary: Researchers report that template switching captured about one barcoded beta molecule per two T cells. Study outcomes and limitations: Estimates based on one million T cells were treated as lower bounds. Naive T cell percentage and TCR beta diversity correlated strongly.

Sample-barcoded 5' priming and a J-beta primer mix drove a second PCR of about 6 to 11 cycles. TCRdb ran MiXCR on the 5' RACE reads and lists one entry per CDR3 protein. The sample carries fewer than 1,000,000 distinct CDR3 sequences, about half recorded once. Note on this clonotype: Antigen specificity is unknown.

There are 13 residues in the CDR3. Germline CDR1 and CDR2: SQVTM and ANQGSEA. Trimming removed 7 bases from V and 1 base from J; junction bases left unmatched: 5. The sample comprised blood. This chain connects TRBV29-1 to TRBJ2-7; 9 bases agree with TRBD1. This receptor was identified in a man older than 75 in good health. Here the CDR3 reads CSARTGESYEQYF. The DNA for the CDR3 is TGCAGCGCCAGGACAGGGGAATCCTACGAGCAGTACTTC.